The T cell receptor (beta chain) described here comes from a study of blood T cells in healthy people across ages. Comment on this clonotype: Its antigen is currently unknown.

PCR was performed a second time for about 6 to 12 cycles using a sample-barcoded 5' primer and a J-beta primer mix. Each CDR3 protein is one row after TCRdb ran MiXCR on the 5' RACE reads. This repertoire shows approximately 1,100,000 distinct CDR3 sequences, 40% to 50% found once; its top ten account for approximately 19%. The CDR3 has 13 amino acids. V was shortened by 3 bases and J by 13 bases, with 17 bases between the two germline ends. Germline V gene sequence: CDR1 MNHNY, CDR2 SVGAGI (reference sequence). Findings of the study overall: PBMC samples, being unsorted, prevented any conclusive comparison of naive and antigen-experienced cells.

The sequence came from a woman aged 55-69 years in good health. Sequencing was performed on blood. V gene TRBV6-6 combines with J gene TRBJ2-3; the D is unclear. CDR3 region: CASSYRHTDEEYF. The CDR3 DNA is TGTGCCAGCAGTTATCGGCACACAGATGAGGAGTATTTT.